A single sample is the source of the 29 T cell receptor beta chains below, sequenced in a study of CD8+ T cells in alopecia areata. Noted treatment: oral pan-JAK inhibitor, 5-10 mg twice daily. Extraction and reverse transcription of RNA yielded cDNA as the sequencing template. Clones were read by immunoSEQ multiplex PCR, and TCRdb kept only the in-frame ones, dropping some. The sample has a few hundred thousand clones, about 60% seen once. This sample comprised CD4+ T cells sorted from blood, obtained around week 54, from a patient treated with tofacitinib. These TCRs come from a human donor with alopecia areata.

This clone was seen more than once but under ten times. The chain is built from TRBV7-6 and TRBJ1-1, with unresolved D. Trimming cost V 1 base and J 3 bases, with 9 bases left between them. The CDR3 is made up of 14 amino acids. CDR1 and CDR2 from the germline V gene are SGHVS and FNYEAQ. The CDR3 DNA reads TGTGCCAGCAGCTTAGGGGCTACCTACACTGAAGCTTTCTTT. Encoded protein: CASSLGATYTEAFF. The full variable domain, completed using reference TRBV7-6 and TRBJ1-1, is GAGVSQSPRYKVTKRGQDVALRCDPISGHVSLYWYRQALGQGPEFLTYFNYEAQQDKSGLPNDRFSAERPEGSISTLTIQRTEQRDSAMYRCASSLGATYTEAFFGQGTRLTVV.

Here the CDR3 reads CASSRSGQSYEQYF. The CDR3 coding sequence is TGCGCCAGCAGCCGATCGGGACAGAGCTACGAGCAGTACTTC. This chain links TRBV4-1 with TRBJ2-7, with TRBD1 identical over 7 bases. The CDR3 covers 14 residues. The V gene end was trimmed by 4 bases and the J gene end by 3 bases; junction bases not matched to a gene: 6. Germline V gene sequence: CDR1 MGHRA, CDR2 YSYEKL.

This clone came up once. The rearrangement uses TRBV5-4 and TRBJ1-1; 9 bases match TRBD1. After removal of 3 bases from V and 1 base from J, the junction contained 1 base not matched to a gene. The CDR3 is 14 amino acids. In germline, CDR1 is SGHNT, CDR2 YYREEE (reference sequence). The CDR3 region has the DNA TGTGCCAGCAGCTGGACAGGGGAGAACACTGAAGCTTTCTTT. It specifies CASSWTGENTEAFF.

The rearrangement joins TRBV15 to TRBJ1-3, with D unresolved. The CDR3 spans 14 residues. Trimming pared 0 bases from V and 4 bases from J, leaving 7 bases between. Germline CDR1 is LNHNV and CDR2 is YYDKDF (reference sequence). The CDR3 DNA is TGTGCCACCAGCAGAGATCGGGGAGGAAACACCATATATTTT. The encoded protein is CATSRDRGGNTIYF.

V gene TRBV25-1 combines with J gene TRBJ1-6; maybe TRBD1 (5 bases). Trimming shortened V by 1 base and J by 5 bases, and 12 bases separated the two germline ends. Germline V CDR1 and CDR2: MGHDK, SYGVNS. The CDR3 totals 16 residues. Here the CDR3 DNA reads TGTGCCAGCAGTGAATTCCCTGGGGCGAATAATTCACCCCTCCACTTT. Residues: CASSEFPGANNSPLHF.

This clone has only a few counts. V usage is TRBV2 and J usage is TRBJ1-5, with D hard to call. V was clipped by 8 bases and J by 9 bases, with 14 bases between them. The CDR3 is 12 amino acids. Germline V gene lookup returns CDR1 SNHLY and CDR2 FYNNEI. The CDR3 region has the DNA TGTGCCAGCCAGGAGGGAATGACGCCCCAGCATTTT. This gives the protein CASQEGMTPQHF.

This clone has just a few counts. V usage is TRBV19 and J usage is TRBJ1-6; possibly TRBD1 for D (5 bases). V was pared by 3 bases and J by 9 bases, with 15 bases between. This CDR3 comprises 15 residues. CDR1 is LNHDA and CDR2 is SQIVND in the germline V gene (reference sequence). This CDR3 is CASSIDSSRISPLHF. In DNA form, the CDR3 reads TGTGCCAGTAGTATCGACAGTAGTCGGATTTCACCCCTCCACTTT. Looking up the rest from reference TRBV19 and TRBJ1-6 gives the full variable domain: DGGITQSPKYLFRKEGQNVTLSCEQNLNHDAMYWYRQDPGQGLRLIYYSQIVNDFQKGDIAEGYSVSREKKESFPLTVTSAQKNPTAFYLCASSIDSSRISPLHFGNGTRLTVT.

About this clone: This same CDR3 is encoded by further DNA sequences in the sample. The J gene is TRBJ1-5, the V gene TRBV30; D is undetermined. This CDR3 has 13 residues. V gave up 1 base and J gave up 0 bases, with 4 bases separating them. Germline V gene sequence: CDR1 GTSNPN, CDR2 SVGIG (reference sequence). The CDR3 DNA reads TGTGCCTGGAGTGGAAATAGCAATCAGCCCCAGCATTTT. This sequence encodes CAWSGNSNQPQHF. The variable domain in full, completed from reference TRBV30 and TRBJ1-5, reads SQTIHQWPATLVQPVGSPLSLECTVEGTSNPNLYWYRQAAGRGLQLLFYSVGIGQISSEVPQNLSASRPQDRQFILSSKKLLLSDSGFYLCAWSGNSNQPQHFGDGTRLSIL.

This clone was seen only a few times. The rearrangement joins TRBV7-2 to TRBJ2-3; D might be TRBD1 or TRBD2, each matching 5 bases. This CDR3 contains 12 residues. From germline, CDR1 is SGHTA and CDR2 FQGNSA. V lost 1 base to trimming and J lost 10 bases, with 9 bases between them. The CDR3 is CASSLDRGAQYF. DNA of the CDR3: TGTGCCAGCAGCTTAGATCGGGGCGCGCAGTATTTT.

Here the CDR3 DNA reads TGTGCCAGCACAATCGAGCCTTTTCGGGGAAACACCATATATTTT. It specifies CASTIEPFRGNTIYF. The chain uses TRBV2 and TRBJ1-3; D not certain. The germline V gene has CDR1 SNHLY and CDR2 FYNNEI. Trimming pared 7 bases from V and 4 bases from J, leaving 17 bases between. The CDR3 is 15 residues long.

This chain connects TRBV2 to TRBJ2-7, with 11 bases that match TRBD1. CDR3 length equals 12 residues. V dropped 6 bases and J dropped 7; count of bases not matched to a gene: 2. The germline V gene encodes CDR1 SNHLY and CDR2 FYNNEI. The CDR3 reads CASRGQGEEQYF. The CDR3 DNA follows: TGTGCCAGCAGGGGACAGGGGGAGGAGCAGTACTTC.

This clone came up a few times. The gene calls are TRBV30 and TRBJ2-1; D uncertain. There are 12 residues in the CDR3. V was cut by 2 bases and J by 8 bases, with 10 bases left in between. The germline V gene encodes CDR1 GTSNPN and CDR2 SVGIG (reference sequence). The CDR3 DNA is TGTGCCTGGAGTACTTCGCTCCATGAGCAGTTCTTC. As protein: CAWSTSLHEQFF.

V and J are TRBV6-1 and TRBJ2-3; 10 bases line up with TRBD1. CDR3 length equals 15 residues. V shed 3 bases and J 4 bases; nucleotides not matched to a gene: 4. The germline V gene has CDR1 MNHNS and CDR2 SASEGT. CDR3 sequence reads: CASSEGQGIADTQYF. In nucleotides, the CDR3 is TGTGCCAGCAGTGAGGGACAGGGGATCGCAGATACGCAGTATTTT.

The table lists this clone with a few counts. The chain's CDR3 is CSSRSDTEAFF. The CDR3, as DNA: TGCAGCTCAAGATCGGACACTGAAGCTTTCTTT. V gene TRBV29-1 combines with J gene TRBJ1-1; D remains ambiguous. Germline V CDR1 and CDR2: SQVTM, ANQGSEA. This CDR3 has 11 residues. Between the trimmed V and J ends, which lost 8 bases and 3 bases, there was a span of 10 bases.

This clone was observed a few times. The rearrangement links TRBV4-3 to TRBJ2-5; 11 bases fit TRBD2. Germline V gene sequence: CDR1 LGHNA, CDR2 YSLEER. The CDR3 totals 16 residues. V was pared by 6 bases and J by 3 bases, with 9 bases of the junction left unmatched. Written as DNA, the CDR3 is TGCGCCAGCAGTCGACAAATAGCGGGGGGGGAAGAGACCCAGTACTTC. Translation gives CASSRQIAGGEETQYF.

The chain has TRBV29-1 and TRBJ2-3; no firm D call. Germline V gene lookup returns CDR1 SQVTM and CDR2 ANQGSEA. The V end was cut by 4 bases, the J end by 1 base, with 6 bases between. CDR3 size: 12 residues. The CDR3 region is CSVVVGTDTQYF. CDR3 coding DNA: TGCAGCGTTGTCGTGGGCACAGATACGCAGTATTTT.

The J gene is TRBJ2-7, the V gene TRBV9, with 7 bases matching TRBD1. The CDR3 contains 15 residues. V shed 4 bases and J 5 bases; nucleotides not matched to a gene: 12. Germline V lookup: CDR1 SGDLS, CDR2 YYNGEE. Here the CDR3 reads CASSQGVGRIHEQYF. The CDR3 nucleotides are TGTGCCAGCAGCCAGGGGGTAGGTCGGATCCACGAGCAGTACTTC.

This clone turned up a few times. This chain uses TRBV30 with TRBJ1-2, with TRBD1 as a possible D gene (6 bases). Looked up from germline, CDR1 is GTSNPN and CDR2 is SVGIG (reference sequence). The CDR3 runs 14 residues. Deletions cut 6 bases from V and 1 base from J, with 15 bases between. CDR3 amino acids: CACSNGQLNYGYTF. DNA of the CDR3: TGTGCCTGTTCCAATGGACAGCTTAACTATGGCTACACCTTC.

The V call is TRBV7-9, the J call TRBJ1-2, with 7 nucleotides matching TRBD1. Trimming took 5 bases from V and 2 from J; bases not matched to a gene: 5. CDR3 length equals 14 residues. Germline-derived CDR1 and CDR2 are SEHNR and FQNEAQ (reference sequence). Written as DNA, the CDR3 is TGTGCCAGCAGCCGCCGGGACAGAAACTATGGCTACACCTTC. Translated: CASSRRDRNYGYTF.

This chain connects TRBV30 to TRBJ2-3, with D hard to call. Trimming shortened V by 2 bases and J by 0 bases, and 12 bases separated the two germline ends. Per the germline V gene, CDR1 is GTSNPN and CDR2 is SVGIG (reference sequence). The CDR3 is 15 residues long. The CDR3 loop reads CAWSRAVTSTDTQYF. CDR3 DNA: TGTGCCTGGAGTCGGGCGGTCACTAGCACAGATACGCAGTATTTT. The full variable domain, rest sourced from reference TRBV30 and TRBJ2-3, is SQTIHQWPATLVQPVGSPLSLECTVEGTSNPNLYWYRQAAGRGLQLLFYSVGIGQISSEVPQNLSASRPQDRQFILSSKKLLLSDSGFYLCAWSRAVTSTDTQYFGPGTRLTVL.

The CDR3 DNA reads as TGTGCCAGCAGATTCCGCAGGGCTCACACAGATACGCAGTATTTT. This translates into CASRFRRAHTDTQYF. The chain has TRBV2 and TRBJ2-3; tentatively, D is TRBD1 (5 bases). There are 15 residues in the CDR3. The germline V gene has CDR1 SNHLY and CDR2 FYNNEI. The V end lost 6 bases, the J end lost 2 bases, and 15 bases lay between the germline ends.

This clone appeared once. V usage is TRBV7-8 and J usage is TRBJ1-6; perhaps TRBD1 as D (6 bases). Germline CDR1 reads SGHVS; CDR2 reads FQNEAQ. V was trimmed by 5 bases and J by 0 bases, leaving 14 bases between them. This CDR3 has 17 amino acids. The CDR3 loop is CASSLLRGSSYNSPLHF. The CDR3, as DNA: TGTGCCAGCAGCCTCCTCAGGGGTAGCTCCTATAATTCACCCCTCCACTTT.

This chain links TRBV2 with TRBJ1-1, with unresolved D. The CDR3 spans 12 residues. Germline lookup yields CDR1 SNHLY and CDR2 FYNNEI. V was trimmed by 6 bases and J by 0 bases, leaving 5 bases between them. The CDR3 nucleotides read TGTGCCAGCAGAGTCCTGAACACTGAAGCTTTCTTT. Translating it yields CASRVLNTEAFF. The whole variable domain, filled in from reference TRBV2 and TRBJ1-1, reads EPEVTQTPSHQVTQMGQEVILRCVPISNHLYFYWYRQILGQKVEFLVSFYNNEISEKSEIFDDQFSVERPDGSNFTLKIRSTKLEDSAMYFCASRVLNTEAFFGQGTRLTVV.

On this clone itself: Different DNA sequences within this sample yield the same CDR3. The CDR3 DNA is TGTGCCAGCAGCCCCCACACCGGGGAGCTGTTTTTT. Amino acids: CASSPHTGELFF. V gene TRBV5-6 combines with J gene TRBJ2-2; the D is unclear. CDR3 length equals 12 residues. CDR1 and CDR2 from the germline V gene are SGHDT and YYEEEE. Trimming shortened V by 4 bases and J by 3 bases, and 4 bases separated the two germline ends.

The chain employs TRBV25-1 and TRBJ2-3; D tentatively fits TRBD1 or TRBD2 (5 bases each). Germline values: CDR1 MGHDK, CDR2 SYGVNS. V was shortened by 4 bases and J by 6 bases, with 20 bases between the two germline ends. This CDR3 spans 16 amino acids. The CDR3, as DNA: TGTGCCAGCAGTGCCACGGTCGGAGGATGGGGGGATACGCAGTATTTT. It is translated as CASSATVGGWGDTQYF.

This chain uses TRBV7-9 with TRBJ2-3, with D perhaps TRBD2 (5 bases). Germline lookup yields CDR1 SEHNR and CDR2 FQNEAQ (reference sequence). The CDR3 has 12 amino acids. V lost 11 bases and J 2 bases, leaving 11 bases between the germline ends. The CDR3 sequence is CAVRGFTDTQYF. In DNA, the CDR3 is TGTGCCGTCCGGGGATTCACAGATACGCAGTATTTT.

The chain links TRBV15 to TRBJ1-5, with TRBD1 matching 8 bases. The CDR3 spans 14 residues. J was trimmed by 5 bases and V by 2 bases; bases with no gene match: 2. Germline lookup yields CDR1 LNHNV and CDR2 YYDKDF (reference sequence). The CDR3: CATSRRQGHQPQHF. CDR3 DNA: TGTGCCACCAGCAGACGACAGGGGCATCAGCCCCAGCATTTT.

The V and J genes are TRBV29-1 and TRBJ2-4, with D maybe TRBD1 (8 bases). Trimming left V 7 bases short and J 6 bases short, with 16 bases between. This CDR3 spans 13 amino acids. Germline V CDR1 and CDR2: SQVTM, ANQGSEA. Here the CDR3 reads CSGRQGRGNIQYF. DNA for the CDR3: TGCAGCGGGAGACAGGGGAGGGGAAACATTCAGTACTTC.

The CDR3 nucleotides read TGTGCCAGTAGTAATACCCCCTCAGGGCAGTTCTTC. Amino acids: CASSNTPSGQFF. V usage is TRBV19 and J usage is TRBJ2-1, with unresolved D. This CDR3 region has 12 residues. CDR1 and CDR2 (germline): LNHDA, SQIVND (reference sequence). V lost 4 bases and J lost 12, with 13 bases in between.